These 3 T cell receptor beta chains share one sample of origin, sequenced in a study of shared clonotypes between healthy human individuals. Some clones are missing from TCRdb's copy, which holds only in-frame ones; the method was immunoSEQ multiplex PCR. The repertoire holds over 400,000 clones, with about 85% as singletons. Material: PBMCs. The receptors come from a woman in her forties in good health. Some clones in this sample may be carry-over from other donors' samples.

The J gene is TRBJ1-3, the V gene TRBV11-2; D is uncertain. From germline, CDR1 is SGHAT and CDR2 FQNNGV. V lost 4 bases to trimming and J lost 0 bases, with 4 bases between them. The CDR3 is 13 amino acids. This CDR3 is CASSSPSGNTIYF. The CDR3 region has the DNA TGTGCCAGCAGCTCGCCCTCTGGAAACACCATATATTTT. The full variable domain, rest sourced from reference TRBV11-2 and TRBJ1-3, is EAGVAQSPRYKIIEKRQSVAFWCNPISGHATLYWYQQILGQGPKLLIQFQNNGVVDDSQLPKDRFSAERLKGVDSTLKIQPAKLEDSAVYLCASSSPSGNTIYFGEGSWLTVV.

This clone is deemed medium-sized (0.01 to 0.1%). Other DNA sequences in the same sample also yield this CDR3. V gene TRBV30 combines with J gene TRBJ2-5; no clear D gene. There are 14 residues in the CDR3. Trimming removed 3 bases at V and 0 bases at J, with 11 bases between. CDR1 and CDR2 from the germline V gene are GTSNPN and SVGIG (reference sequence). CDR3 in amino acids: CAWRRLLYQETQYF. DNA of the CDR3: TGTGCCTGGAGGAGGCTCCTGTACCAAGAGACCCAGTACTTC. Using reference TRBV30 and TRBJ2-5 for the parts outside the CDR3, the full variable domain is SQTIHQWPATLVQPVGSPLSLECTVEGTSNPNLYWYRQAAGRGLQLLFYSVGIGQISSEVPQNLSASRPQDRQFILSSKKLLLSDSGFYLCAWRRLLYQETQYFGPGTRLLVL.

This clone was seen a few times. The V and J genes are TRBV15 and TRBJ2-1; 11 bases align to TRBD2. Germline V CDR1 and CDR2: LNHNV, YYDKDF (reference sequence). V dropped 3 bases and J dropped 8; count of bases not matched to a gene: 6. There are 15 residues in the CDR3. CDR3 residues: CATSRPIAGGYEQFF. The CDR3 region has the DNA TGTGCCACCAGCAGGCCTATAGCGGGAGGGTATGAGCAGTTCTTC.